Listed below are T cell receptor beta chains from one sample, sequenced in a study of T cell responses to AZD1222 COVID-19 vaccine. Repertoires were generated with immunoSEQ multiplex PCR, while TCRdb's copy carries only in-frame clones and drops some. The sample lists 150,000 to 200,000 clones; roughly 93% were seen once. The source material was peripheral blood, sampled on day 0 of AZD1222 vaccination. Receptors were obtained from an adult in good health. Both conserved end residues are part of each CDR3. Fields, in order: V gene, J gene, clone size, D gene, CDR3 protein, CDR3 DNA. The D gene is left open where the match is weak. Expanded clones are given a class, and other clones once, few, many or no size at all.

V gene: TRBV11-2; J gene: TRBJ2-3; clone size: .; D gene: TRBD2; CDR3 protein: CASSLTWAGGDTQYF; CDR3 DNA: TGTGCCAGCAGCTTGACATGGGCGGGAGGGGATACGCAGTATTTT
V gene: TRBV12-3/TRBV12-4; J gene: TRBJ1-2; clone size: .; D gene: .; CDR3 protein: CASSFNFGYTF; CDR3 DNA: TGTGCCAGCAGCTTTAATTTTGGCTACACCTTC
V gene: TRBV6-2/TRBV6-3; J gene: TRBJ2-5; clone size: .; D gene: .; CDR3 protein: CASSFQDGIWEETQYF; CDR3 DNA: TGTGCCAGCAGTTTTCAGGACGGGATTTGGGAAGAGACCCAGTACTTC
V gene: TRBV7-9; J gene: TRBJ1-2; clone size: .; D gene: TRBD1; CDR3 protein: CASSWDSRGYTF; CDR3 DNA: TGTGCCAGCAGCTGGGACAGTCGCGGCTACACCTTC
V gene: TRBV5-4; J gene: TRBJ2-2; clone size: .; D gene: .; CDR3 protein: CASSLDLQPTGELFF; CDR3 DNA: TGTGCCAGCAGCTTGGATTTACAGCCGACCGGGGAGCTGTTTTTT
V gene: TRBV7-8; J gene: TRBJ1-5; clone size: .; D gene: TRBD1; CDR3 protein: CASSLVGQGNQPQHF; CDR3 DNA: TGTGCCAGCAGCTTAGTGGGACAGGGAAATCAGCCCCAGCATTTT
V gene: TRBV18; J gene: TRBJ2-2; clone size: .; D gene: .; CDR3 protein: CASSTMTETGELFF; CDR3 DNA: TGTGCCAGCTCTACAATGACAGAGACCGGGGAGCTGTTTTTT
V gene: TRBV12-3/TRBV12-4; J gene: TRBJ2-2; clone size: .; D gene: .; CDR3 protein: CASKTVNTGELFF; CDR3 DNA: TGTGCCAGCAAGACTGTGAACACCGGGGAGCTGTTTTTT
V gene: TRBV5-1; J gene: TRBJ2-1; clone size: .; D gene: .; CDR3 protein: CASSLAGGLPYNEQFF; CDR3 DNA: TGCGCCAGCAGCTTGGCCGGGGGGCTCCCCTACAATGAGCAGTTCTTC
V gene: TRBV2; J gene: TRBJ2-3; clone size: .; D gene: .; CDR3 protein: CASSARDSQTDTQYF; CDR3 DNA: TGTGCCAGCAGTGCCCGGGACTCTCAAACAGATACGCAGTATTTT
V gene: TRBV5-5; J gene: TRBJ1-1; clone size: .; D gene: .; CDR3 protein: CASRSIPVNTEAFF; CDR3 DNA: TGTGCCAGCAGGTCTATCCCGGTGAACACTGAAGCTTTCTTT
V gene: TRBV20-1; J gene: TRBJ2-3; clone size: .; D gene: TRBD2; CDR3 protein: CSASDLSQAGAPTDTQYF; CDR3 DNA: TGCAGTGCTAGTGATCTCTCTCAAGCGGGGGCCCCCACAGATACGCAGTATTTT
V gene: TRBV5-4; J gene: TRBJ1-1; clone size: .; D gene: TRBD1; CDR3 protein: CASSLGQVTEAFF; CDR3 DNA: TGTGCCAGCAGCCTCGGACAGGTCACTGAAGCTTTCTTT
V gene: TRBV6-5; J gene: TRBJ2-7; clone size: .; D gene: TRBD1; CDR3 protein: CASSYLGGQGYEQYF; CDR3 DNA: TGTGCCAGCAGTTATTTAGGGGGACAGGGGTACGAGCAGTACTTC
V gene: TRBV19; J gene: TRBJ1-2; clone size: few; D gene: TRBD1; CDR3 protein: CASNGRDRGTENYGYTF; CDR3 DNA: TGTGCCAGTAACGGCCGGGACAGGGGGACGGAAAACTATGGCTACACCTTC
V gene: TRBV5-1; J gene: TRBJ1-1; clone size: .; D gene: .; CDR3 protein: CASSLAPNTEAFF; CDR3 DNA: TGCGCCAGCAGCTTGGCCCCGAACACTGAAGCTTTCTTT
V gene: TRBV19; J gene: TRBJ1-5; clone size: .; D gene: .; CDR3 protein: CASSTTNRAYSNQPQHF; CDR3 DNA: TGTGCCAGTAGTACCACGAACAGGGCTTATAGCAATCAGCCCCAGCATTTT
V gene: TRBV10-3; J gene: TRBJ2-1; clone size: .; D gene: .; CDR3 protein: CAIRAGTTSYNEQFF; CDR3 DNA: TGTGCCATCAGAGCCGGGACAACCTCCTACAATGAGCAGTTCTTC
V gene: TRBV6-5; J gene: TRBJ1-5; clone size: .; D gene: TRBD1; CDR3 protein: CASSWQGGNQPQHF; CDR3 DNA: TGTGCCAGCAGCTGGCAGGGGGGCAATCAGCCCCAGCATTTT
V gene: TRBV5-1; J gene: TRBJ1-2; clone size: .; D gene: .; CDR3 protein: CASSPWESRGYGYTF; CDR3 DNA: TGCGCCAGCAGCCCCTGGGAGTCCCGAGGCTATGGCTACACCTTC
V gene: TRBV7-9; J gene: TRBJ1-4; clone size: once; D gene: TRBD1; CDR3 protein: CASSPGQGQGPNEKLFF; CDR3 DNA: TGTGCCAGCAGCCCCGGACAGGGGCAGGGTCCTAATGAAAAACTGTTTTTT
V gene: TRBV27; J gene: TRBJ1-4; clone size: .; D gene: .; CDR3 protein: CASTTGVFGEKLFF; CDR3 DNA: TGTGCCAGCACCACCGGGGTGTTCGGTGAAAAACTGTTTTTT
V gene: TRBV7-8; J gene: TRBJ1-5; clone size: .; D gene: .; CDR3 protein: CASRPTGSSNQPQHF; CDR3 DNA: TGTGCCAGCAGGCCCACAGGGTCTAGCAATCAGCCCCAGCATTTT
V gene: TRBV5-1; J gene: TRBJ2-7; clone size: .; D gene: .; CDR3 protein: CASSRTDSYEQYF; CDR3 DNA: TGCGCCAGCAGCAGGACAGACTCCTACGAGCAGTACTTC
V gene: TRBV15; J gene: TRBJ1-1; clone size: .; D gene: .; CDR3 protein: CATSRPNMNTEAFF; CDR3 DNA: TGTGCCACCAGCAGGCCGAACATGAACACTGAAGCTTTCTTT
V gene: TRBV3-1/TRBV3-2; J gene: TRBJ1-3; clone size: .; D gene: TRBD1; CDR3 protein: CASSYTGAGNTIYF; CDR3 DNA: TGTGCCAGCAGCTACACAGGGGCTGGAAACACCATATATTTT
V gene: TRBV9; J gene: TRBJ2-3; clone size: .; D gene: .; CDR3 protein: CASSGGGSTDTQYF; CDR3 DNA: TGTGCCAGCAGCGGAGGGGGTAGCACAGATACGCAGTATTTT
V gene: TRBV28; J gene: TRBJ1-2; clone size: .; D gene: TRBD1; CDR3 protein: CASSLPGQGNYGYTF; CDR3 DNA: TGTGCCAGCAGTTTGCCCGGACAGGGGAACTATGGCTACACCTTC
V gene: TRBV6-5; J gene: TRBJ2-6; clone size: .; D gene: .; CDR3 protein: CASSYRAGANVLTF; CDR3 DNA: TGTGCCAGCAGTTACAGGGCCGGGGCCAACGTCCTGACTTTC
V gene: TRBV7-6; J gene: TRBJ2-7; clone size: .; D gene: .; CDR3 protein: CASSIQRDSPRKQYF; CDR3 DNA: TGTGCCAGCAGCATTCAGAGAGACAGTCCCCGCAAGCAGTACTTC
V gene: TRBV15; J gene: TRBJ1-5; clone size: few; D gene: .; CDR3 protein: CATSWAANQPQHF; CDR3 DNA: TGTGCCACCAGCTGGGCAGCTAATCAGCCCCAGCATTTT
V gene: TRBV3-1/TRBV3-2; J gene: TRBJ2-2; clone size: .; D gene: .; CDR3 protein: CASSQGGNTGELFF; CDR3 DNA: TGTGCCAGCAGCCAAGGCGGAAACACCGGGGAGCTGTTTTTT
V gene: TRBV12-3/TRBV12-4; J gene: TRBJ2-1; clone size: .; D gene: TRBD1; CDR3 protein: CASSATGGNEQFF; CDR3 DNA: TGTGCCAGCAGTGCTACAGGGGGCAATGAGCAGTTCTTC
V gene: TRBV6-5; J gene: TRBJ1-1; clone size: few; D gene: .; CDR3 protein: CASTVGLPANTEAFF; CDR3 DNA: TGTGCCAGCACTGTGGGCCTCCCTGCGAACACTGAAGCTTTCTTT
V gene: TRBV7-9; J gene: TRBJ2-5; clone size: .; D gene: TRBD2; CDR3 protein: CASTLTRGEETQYF; CDR3 DNA: TGTGCCAGCACCCTAACCCGGGGGGAAGAGACCCAGTACTTC
V gene: TRBV18; J gene: TRBJ2-7; clone size: .; D gene: TRBD2; CDR3 protein: CASSPIAGGTSYEQYF; CDR3 DNA: TGTGCCAGCTCACCAATAGCGGGGGGAACCTCCTACGAGCAGTACTTC
V gene: TRBV7-9; J gene: TRBJ1-1; clone size: .; D gene: TRBD1; CDR3 protein: CASSLWTGFFSNTEAFF; CDR3 DNA: TGTGCCAGCAGCTTATGGACAGGATTTTTTTCGAACACTGAAGCTTTCTTT
V gene: TRBV4-2; J gene: TRBJ2-1; clone size: .; D gene: .; CDR3 protein: CASSQGPHNEQFF; CDR3 DNA: TGTGCCAGCAGCCAAGGCCCACACAATGAGCAGTTCTTC
V gene: TRBV7-2; J gene: TRBJ2-7; clone size: few; D gene: .; CDR3 protein: CASSGNSVNYEQYF; CDR3 DNA: TGTGCCAGCAGCGGGAATAGCGTTAATTACGAGCAGTACTTC
V gene: TRBV29-1; J gene: TRBJ1-3; clone size: .; D gene: TRBD1; CDR3 protein: CSVTDRVGNTIYF; CDR3 DNA: TGCAGCGTCACTGACAGGGTGGGAAACACCATATATTTT
V gene: TRBV19; J gene: TRBJ1-2; clone size: once; D gene: .; CDR3 protein: CASSLTTELSYGYTF; CDR3 DNA: TGTGCCAGTAGTCTAACGACGGAACTGAGCTATGGCTACACCTTC